This T cell receptor (beta chain) was identified in a study of regulatory T cells in long-lasting Graves disease. Points from the study as a whole: Sample size was small, which may have lowered accuracy.

As for this clonotype: The antigen remains unidentified.

Arm-PCR of CDR3 regions and iRepertoire HTBI primers were the basis on which TCR beta libraries were built. TCRdb analysed the multiplex PCR reads with MiXCR anew, one entry per CDR3 protein. The sample includes just over 600,000 distinct CDR3 sequences, 15% to 20% of them seen just once. Time point described: newly diagnosed GD, antithyroid drugs for less than 3 months. With RNA extracted from PBMCs as input, the TCR library was made. Looked up from germline, CDR1 is LNHDA and CDR2 is SQIVND (reference sequence). V lost 7 bases and J lost 7; bases outside the gene matches: 15. This CDR3 region has 15 residues. Separately, the same data were catalogued under a study of T cells in Graves' hyperthyroidism and ophthalmopathy.

This sequence was found in a woman under 40 with Graves disease. This chain connects TRBV19 to TRBJ1-1, with 7 bases aligning to TRBD1. The input for sequencing was peripheral blood mononuclear cells (PBMCs), taken at new diagnosis, from a patient treated with antithyroid drugs. CDR3 loop: CASTDILDRSIEAFF. The CDR3 DNA reads as TGTGCCAGTACCGATATTCTGGACAGGTCAATTGAAGCTTTCTTT.